The TCR beta chain under discussion was sequenced for a study of somatic mutations in cytotoxic T cells in rheumatoid arthritis. With V trimmed by 5 bases and J by 0 bases, 21 bases remained unmatched. Germline lookup yields CDR1 LNHDA and CDR2 SQIVND (reference sequence). The CDR3 length is 23 residues. Using immunoSEQ multiplex PCR, the repertoire was profiled, and TCRdb retains in-frame clones only, with some absent. This table has some 10,000 clones, around nine tenths appearing once. Turning to this clone: Its antigen remains unknown.

Regarding the study as a whole: Antigen specificity of the expanded CD8+ clones was not determined.

V gene TRBV19 combines with J gene TRBJ2-3; 15 bases fit TRBD2. Sequencing input: CD4+ T cells sorted from blood. The TCR comes from a woman aged 18-35 years with rheumatoid arthritis. For the CDR3, the DNA is TGTGCCAGTAGTGGCCGGGACAGCTACACCGGGACTAGCGGGGGGCCGAGCACAGATACGCAGTATTTT. It translates to CASSGRDSYTGTSGGPSTDTQYF.